These T cell receptor beta chains were read from a single sample in a study of T-cell memory formation after mild COVID-19. TCRdb re-called the 5' RACE reads with MiXCR, one entry per CDR3 protein. The table lists 470,000 or so distinct CDR3 sequences, roughly 20% of them singletons. What was sequenced was PBMCs or a T cell subset sorted from them (not recorded which). The receptors derive from an adult woman who had mild COVID-19 (a few samples of this study predate the infection). Cell type and time point are not known. The conserved cysteine and the conserved F or W are not part of the CDR3 here.

v_call cdr3_aa
TRBV11-2 ASSPRNSGTANEQF
TRBV11-2 ASSLTGAVATDTQY
TRBV18 ASSYRVRDEAF
TRBV7-9 ASSLPAGEQY
TRBV6-5 ASMRGITQY
TRBV24-1 ATSDSSLAGENEQF
TRBV6-1 ASLRAGELF
TRBV7-3 ASSSGVALYNEQF
TRBV7-9 ASSTKRDRAGEQY
TRBV18 ASSPTTDRGGYGYT
TRBV6-1 ASSEPPQPQH
TRBV5-1 ASSLVSANYGYT
TRBV4-3 ASSQDRGSYEQY
TRBV5-4 ASSLVGGEQAF
TRBV7-9 ASSLRSGSGYNEQF
TRBV5-6 ASGQGTYNEQF
TRBV24-1 ATSVPGGNYNEQF
TRBV6-6 ASTSKETQY
TRBV7-9 ASSPSGQEYNSPLH
TRBV30 ACTGERGNTIY
TRBV18 ASSPGTVKAYEQY
TRBV20-1 SARPATGTQETQY
TRBV15 ATSRDWGLAGYNEQF
TRBV18 ASSLRGPTSTDTQY
TRBV28 ASSLTRQLDEQY
TRBV6-5 ASSHREGNTEAF
TRBV7-9 ASSSGTERRSSNQPQH
TRBV27 ASRSRGGRDTQY
TRBV29-1 SVEDPRGGTEAF
TRBV30 AWSVHLPYNEQF
TRBV3-1 ASSQNRQGEAF
TRBV12-3/TRBV12-4 ASRIEQGGYEQY
TRBV12-3/TRBV12-4 ASSVMGLNEQF
TRBV6-5 ASSDRMALYEQY
TRBV5-6 ASSSGVGLSSPYT
TRBV5-1 ASSLSPGQPNEKLF
TRBV5-1 ASSLAGTKGYT
TRBV7-2 ASSRGTGEEAF
TRBV9 ASSVASSDEQF
TRBV7-9 ASSPTRGVYNEQF
TRBV12-3/TRBV12-4 ASTTTGGYGYT
TRBV6-6 ASSWLGYEQY
TRBV9 ASSVQGAEGGNTIY
TRBV7-6 ASSELAGGQYGTDTQY
TRBV6-6 ASTDPGGGQETQY
TRBV20-1 SARDLGDVSSYEQY
TRBV6-1 ASTIYGDRGYNEQF
TRBV5-1 ASSLAAGGGYNEQF
TRBV27 ASRGDGSPNQPQH
TRBV5-8 ASSRGQEGYGYT
TRBV7-8 ASSVGHNEKLF
TRBV7-6 ASSLADSNQPQH
TRBV3-1 ASSPTGTGEYNSPLH
TRBV5-1 ASRLSGASDHGYT